This note documents a single T cell receptor (beta chain) sequence. This clonotype was found many times. The specificity of this receptor is unknown. Base qualities were left out, and no much larger clone turns up one base away. The CDR3 numbers 14 residues from cysteine through phenylalanine. Just CDR3 DNA is preserved here, 42 bases in frame from base 1. V is pared back by 5 bases and J by 5 bases, with 15 bases lying between the germline termini. CDR1 and CDR2 were assigned from the germline V gene (reference sequence) as PRHDT and FYEKMQ. Hyperthyroidism patients were newly diagnosed, with disease duration under 2 months, and aged 18 to 65 years. Any patient with an uncontrolled infection, another autoimmune disease, pregnancy or lactation was excluded. Diagnoses relied on clinical symptoms, serum thyroxine and TRAb, thyroid ultrasound and orbital computed tomography. Blood from progressor patients was drawn when they were first diagnosed with hyperthyroidism, before any ophthalmopathy symptoms appeared. PBMCs were isolated from 10 ml of fresh peripheral blood by Ficoll-Paque density gradient centrifugation. Progressor patients were first diagnosed with Graves' hyperthyroidism and then developed ophthalmopathy during follow-up. Total RNA was extracted with Trizol reagent, and quality was checked on an Agilent 2100 Bioanalyzer.

This sample is drawn from a study of T cells in Graves' hyperthyroidism and ophthalmopathy (dated by TCRdb to between 2018 and 2021). In the study overall: Peripheral blood samples were taken at initial diagnosis, before any treatment was given. In addition, the study compared T-cell repertoires in thyroid tissue and in blood from about 6 Graves' hyperthyroidism patients. A discovery cohort of roughly 100 patients, roughly 45 with Graves' ophthalmopathy and over 55 with stable Graves' hyperthyroidism, was used to find distinguishing TCR V-J signatures. Prospective prediction of ophthalmopathy was tested in an independent validation cohort consisting of under 20 hyperthyroidism patients and 17 patients who later progressed to ophthalmopathy. TCR Vbeta CDR3 sequencing of 120 to 150 peripheral blood samples (more than 40 ophthalmopathy, 75 hyperthyroidism and some 17 progressor patients) is reported in the paper. After blood sampling, hyperthyroidism patients were treated with methimazole at a starting dose of 30 mg daily, and ophthalmopathy patients were treated with high-dose intravenous methylprednisolone. The roughly 90 discovery patients were divided at random into training and test sets in a 7:3 ratio. On the study overall, not on this receptor specifically: In validation, the model predicted progression to ophthalmopathy with just under 71% sensitivity and less than 80% specificity, a median of 6.5 months before onset. Ophthalmopathy was separated from stable hyperthyroidism by a 13 V-J signature model, with over 85% sensitivity and roughly 81% specificity obtained in cross-validation and 80%/75% obtained in testing. No statistical method was used to fix the sample size in advance, and group allocation was not hidden from the investigators. Most expanded thyroid clonotypes (frequency above 0.001) were also detected in blood, a finding suggesting that blood repertoires may reflect thyroid immune responses.

The TCR beta CDR3 regions were amplified from RNA transcripts. A first-round RT-PCR of the TCR CDR3 used the HTBI primer set with the Qiagen OneStep RT-PCR kit. Libraries were constructed in a second round of multiplex PCR, after which size selection and purification were carried out. Paired-end sequencing of the libraries was performed with 100 bp reads on an Illumina HiSeq2000. Processing in the source paper ran as follows. SOAPnuke was used to process the raw data, with reads discarded if the reads contained adapters or uncalled bases, had a mean Phred below 15, or lacked an exact constant-primer or identifier match. High-quality paired reads were merged using COPE v1.2.5, and each unique nucleotide sequence was defined as a clonotype. MiTCR v1.1 was used to align the clonotypes against IMGT TRBV, TRBD and TRBJ reference segments. Analysis was restricted to V-J combinations with a frequency above 0.0001, which covered just over 98% of repertoires. The TCS score was defined as F50 (clonal expansion) divided by E x V (chaos), with BLOSUM62-based TCRdist calculated between CDR3 peptides within each V-J. Welch's t-statistics and random forest reduced around 510 V-J features to about 13, which were used in a naive Bayes classifier (R e1071). TCRdb passed the public sequencing reads through fastp at Q25 and MiXCR, retaining productive beta sequences. Duplicate CDR3 protein sequences are folded into a single record with the most common DNA and genes. TCRdb's processing, not the authors' own work, is the source of the V and J calls. The sample table holds 280,000 or so distinct CDR3 sequences, of which 20% to 30% were seen once. Over 25% of the sample is held by the ten biggest clonotypes.

The sequenced sample consisted of blood. This TCR came from a man aged 35 to 55 with Graves' hyperthyroidism that later progressed to Graves' ophthalmopathy. The chain is assembled from TRBV13 and TRBJ1-1; a tentative D call is TRBD1 (6 bases match). The CDR3 sequence is CASSSGGGGTEAFF. The nucleotide sequence is given as TGTGCCAGCAGCAGCGGAGGGGGGGGGACTGAAGCTTTCTTT.